These 32 T cell receptor beta chains came from one sample sequenced in a study of blood T cell repertoires in COVID-19. Sequencing was performed with immunoSEQ multiplex PCR; in TCRdb, only in-frame clones are kept and a portion is missing. This sample carries under 90,000 clones, roughly 80% of them seen once, and the ten largest clones take 40% to 45%. Specimen: peripheral blood. The receptors shown here come from a man older than 75 with acute or convalescent COVID-19.

This sequence joins TRBV27 and TRBJ1-4; D not certain. CDR1 is MNHEY, CDR2 SMNVEV, per germline (reference sequence). CDR3 length: 13 amino acids. Trimming took off 6 bases at V and 7 bases at J, with 12 bases between the two ends. The CDR3 sequence: CASSPPLSEKLFF. As DNA, the CDR3 is TGTGCCAGCAGCCCGCCGCTAAGTGAAAAACTGTTTTTT.

The chain uses TRBV7-9 and TRBJ1-4; the D gene is possibly TRBD1 (5 bases). Germline CDR1 SEHNR, CDR2 FQNEAQ (reference sequence). This CDR3 region has 15 residues. V lost 4 bases and J lost 4, with 13 bases in between. CDR3 sequence: CASSSRTGDNEKLFF. CDR3 bases: TGTGCCAGCAGCTCGCGTACAGGAGATAATGAAAAACTGTTTTTT.

V is TRBV27 and J is TRBJ2-1, with 8 bases lining up with TRBD2. This CDR3 is 16 amino acids long. Trimming at V came to 7 bases and at J to 0 bases, leaving 8 bases not matched to a gene. From germline, CDR1 is MNHEY and CDR2 SMNVEV (reference sequence). Written as DNA, the CDR3 is TGTGCCAGCACACCGGGGGGGGCCCACTCCTACAATGAGCAGTTCTTC. Translating it yields CASTPGGAHSYNEQFF.

This chain uses TRBV7-2 with TRBJ1-6, with 9 bases aligning to TRBD1. The V gene's germline CDR1 is SGHTA and CDR2 FQGNSA. CDR3 length: 15 amino acids. V shed 6 bases and J 9 bases; nucleotides not matched to a gene: 9. CDR3 sequence reads: CASSQTGGVSSPLHF. CDR3 sequence (DNA): TGTGCCAGCAGTCAAACAGGGGGCGTAAGTTCACCCCTCCACTTT.

V usage is TRBV7-9 and J usage is TRBJ1-2, with a weak D call TRBD1 (6 bases). V shed 7 bases and J shed 2 bases, with 20 bases lying between them. The CDR3 is 16 amino acids. CDR1 and CDR2 from the germline V gene are SEHNR and FQNEAQ (reference sequence). The DNA of the CDR3 is TGTGCCAGCACCCTGCCAGGGGCAGGATTCAACTATGGCTACACCTTC. Its protein is CASTLPGAGFNYGYTF.

This chain connects TRBV7-3 to TRBJ2-1, with unresolved D. Germline V lookup: CDR1 SGHTA, CDR2 FQGTGA. The CDR3 extends over 15 amino acids. V gave up 2 bases and J gave up 6 bases, with 14 bases separating them. Here the CDR3 reads CASSLGTAVSNEQFF. The CDR3 DNA is TGTGCCAGCAGCTTAGGAACAGCAGTTTCCAATGAGCAGTTCTTC.

This chain connects TRBV19 to TRBJ1-5; the D is unclear. Trimming stripped 3 bases from V and 7 bases from J, with 13 bases between. Germline loops: CDR1 LNHDA, CDR2 SQIVND (reference sequence). The CDR3 covers 14 residues. The CDR3 loop is CASSIMGGLQPQHF. For the CDR3, the DNA is TGTGCCAGTAGTATCATGGGAGGGCTCCAGCCCCAGCATTTT.

This clone has only a few counts. This chain links TRBV2 with TRBJ1-1; 7 bases are a match to TRBD1. CDR1 and CDR2 from the germline V gene are SNHLY and FYNNEI. The CDR3 length is 14 residues. The V segment lost 2 bases and the J segment 2 bases; nucleotides outside the gene matches: 2. The chain's CDR3 is CASSERGPNTEAFF. The CDR3 DNA follows: TGTGCCAGCAGTGAAAGGGGGCCTAACACTGAAGCTTTCTTT.

The V and J genes are TRBV9 and TRBJ2-3, with 7 nucleotides matching TRBD2. Germline assignment: CDR1 SGDLS and CDR2 YYNGEE. Germline trimming cut 2 bases from V and 1 base from J; bases unmatched to any gene: 7. The CDR3 has 16 residues. The CDR3, as DNA: TGTGCCAGCAGCGTCTACGAGCGGGGTCGCACAGATACGCAGTATTTT. This sequence encodes CASSVYERGRTDTQYF.

The gene calls are TRBV28 and TRBJ2-7, with D uncertain. V was cut by 3 bases and J by 3 bases, with 9 bases left in between. The CDR3 covers 13 residues. Germline CDR1 reads MDHEN; CDR2 reads SYDVKM. CDR3 sequence (DNA): TGTGCCAGCAGTTTCTCATCCGGCTACGAGCAGTACTTC. Translating it yields CASSFSSGYEQYF.

The chain combines TRBV10-2 with TRBJ1-1, with D possibly TRBD1 on 6 matching bases. Germline V CDR1 and CDR2: WSHSY, SAAADI. The CDR3 has 13 amino acids. Trimming removed 6 bases at V and 4 bases at J, with 12 bases between. CDR3 nucleotides: TGCGCCAGCAGACAGGGTGAGAGCACTGAAGCTTTCTTT. Amino acids: CASRQGESTEAFF.

In its sample, this clone was seen a few times. The chain uses TRBV11-2 and TRBJ2-7; no definite D call. Germline V gives CDR1 SGHAT, CDR2 FQNNGV. This CDR3 region has 18 residues. The V end lost 5 bases, the J end lost 2 bases, and 25 bases lay between the germline ends. Here the CDR3 DNA reads TGTGCCAGCAGCCATACCCGATTTAGGCCTCAGGTGGCCTACGAGCAGTACTTC. Its translation: CASSHTRFRPQVAYEQYF.

The chain is built from TRBV9 and TRBJ2-7, with 7 bases fitting TRBD1. Unmatched junction bases numbered 7, after V lost 2 bases and J lost 2 bases. CDR3 length: 15 residues. The germline gives CDR1 SGDLS, CDR2 YYNGEE. CDR3 in DNA: TGTGCCAGCAGCGTCGGGACAGATCTCCCCTACGAGCAGTACTTC. It translates to CASSVGTDLPYEQYF.

This clone was seen more than once but under ten times. The chain recombines TRBV29-1 with TRBJ2-5; a possible D gene is TRBD2 (5 bases). Germline values: CDR1 SQVTM, CDR2 ANQGSEA. Trimming pared 7 bases from V and 5 bases from J, leaving 14 bases between. The CDR3 contains 12 residues. CDR3 sequence: CSGLGDFETQYF. The CDR3 DNA reads as TGCAGCGGCCTCGGGGATTTTGAGACCCAGTACTTC.

The CDR3, as DNA: TGTGCCAGCAGCGGGGGGACTCTTCGCATGAACACTGAAGCTTTCTTT. As protein: CASSGGTLRMNTEAFF. This chain joins TRBV5-4 and TRBJ1-1, with a possible D match to TRBD1 (5 bases). The V end lost 4 bases, the J end lost 0 bases, and 16 bases lay between the germline ends. Germline CDR1 reads SGHNT; CDR2 reads YYREEE (reference sequence). The CDR3 totals 16 residues. Based on the CDR3 plus reference TRBV5-4 and TRBJ1-1, the full variable domain is ETGVTQSPTHLIKTRGQQVTLRCSSQSGHNTVSWYQQALGQGPQFIFQYYREEENGRGNFPPRFSGLQFPNYSSELNVNALELDDSALYLCASSGGTLRMNTEAFFGQGTRLTVV.

V gene TRBV7-7 combines with J gene TRBJ2-1; D uncertain. This CDR3 is 13 amino acids long. Trimming pared 1 base from V and 5 bases from J, leaving 6 bases between. Germline V gene sequence: CDR1 SSHAT, CDR2 FNYEAQ (reference sequence). The CDR3: CASSLDSHNEQFF. In DNA, the CDR3 is TGTGCCAGCAGCTTAGACAGCCACAATGAGCAGTTCTTC.

CDR3 DNA: TGCGCCAGCAGCTTGGTCGGGACAGGGGACAATGGCTACACCTTC. It encodes CASSLVGTGDNGYTF. The V call is TRBV5-1, the J call TRBJ1-2, with TRBD1 matching over 10 bases. The germline V gene encodes CDR1 SGHRS and CDR2 YFSETQ. The length of the CDR3 is 15 residues. The J segment lost 6 bases and the V segment lost 0 bases, leaving 5 bases of the junction unmatched.

The chain couples TRBV9 to TRBJ1-4; D uncertain. V was pared by 0 bases and J by 6 bases, with 12 bases between. CDR3 length: 15 amino acids. Germline CDR1 and CDR2: SGDLS and YYNGEE. CDR3 loop: CASSVGGGLDEKLFF. In DNA, the CDR3 is TGTGCCAGCAGCGTAGGGGGAGGGCTCGATGAAAAACTGTTTTTT.

The V and J genes are TRBV6-5 and TRBJ2-1; 8 bases are a match to TRBD2. Germline-derived CDR1 and CDR2 are MNHEY and SVGAGI. The trim removed 4 bases at V and 13 bases at J, leaving 6 bases unmatched. This CDR3 has 12 amino acids. The CDR3 here is CASSFAGGPQFF. The CDR3 region has the DNA TGTGCCAGCAGTTTCGCGGGGGGCCCACAGTTCTTC.

This clone was seen a handful of times. CDR3 sequence reads: CASSLHLGGLFF. CDR3 bases: TGTGCCAGCAGCTTACACCTCGGTGGGCTGTTTTTT. The rearrangement uses TRBV11-2 and TRBJ2-2, with D uncertain. Germline CDR1 reads SGHAT; CDR2 reads FQNNGV. Trimming removed 2 bases from V and 13 bases from J, with 11 bases in between. This CDR3 spans 12 amino acids.

DNA of the CDR3: TGTGCCAGCAGCGTAGGGGCCGGCGAGCAGTACTTC. Translated: CASSVGAGEQYF. The V call is TRBV9, the J call TRBJ2-7; D is ambiguous. V was clipped by 0 bases and J by 6 bases, with 7 bases between them. Germline V gives CDR1 SGDLS, CDR2 YYNGEE. This CDR3 spans 12 amino acids.

The gene calls are TRBV24-1 and TRBJ1-5; D is uncertain. The CDR3 runs to 13 residues. Germline loops: CDR1 KGHDR, CDR2 SFDVKD. The germline V and J ends were trimmed by 3 bases and 7 bases, with 9 bases remaining between them. The chain's CDR3 is CATSDPSGQPQHF. The CDR3 region has the DNA TGTGCCACCAGTGATCCTTCGGGACAGCCCCAGCATTTT.

The J gene is TRBJ2-5, the V gene TRBV7-6, with 7 bases fitting TRBD2. V was clipped by 4 bases and J by 3 bases; unmatched bases: 11. This CDR3 has 16 amino acids. Germline CDR1 and CDR2: SGHVS and FNYEAQ. The CDR3 DNA follows: TGTGCCAGCAGCTCCCTAGGACTAGGGGCGGAAGAGACCCAGTACTTC. Its translation: CASSSLGLGAEETQYF.

This chain uses TRBV6-5 with TRBJ2-7; 8 nucleotides line up with TRBD2. The CDR3 totals 15 residues. CDR1 and CDR2 (germline): MNHEY, SVGAGI. Germline trimming cut 2 bases from V and 2 bases from J; bases unmatched to any gene: 5. This CDR3 is CASSYALAGTYEQYF. Here the CDR3 DNA reads TGTGCCAGCAGTTACGCCCTAGCGGGCACCTACGAGCAGTACTTC.

The CDR3 DNA reads TGTGCCAGCAATCATAGGGGTACAAACTATGGCTACACCTTC. Residues: CASNHRGTNYGYTF. The rearrangement links TRBV2 to TRBJ1-2, with a weak D call TRBD1 (5 bases). The ends were cut back, 7 bases at V and 2 bases at J, with 14 bases in the middle. This CDR3 spans 14 amino acids. Germline V CDR1 and CDR2: SNHLY, FYNNEI.

This chain joins TRBV28 and TRBJ1-5; the D gene is possibly TRBD1 (6 bases). In germline, CDR1 is MDHEN, CDR2 SYDVKM. CDR3 length: 13 residues. Deletions cut 7 bases from V and 9 bases from J, with 16 bases between. The CDR3 here is CASIPGTSRPQHF. CDR3 nucleotides: TGTGCCAGCATCCCAGGGACAAGTCGGCCCCAGCATTTT.

This rearrangement joins TRBV7-8 to TRBJ1-2; D is unresolved. V gave up 5 bases and J gave up 2 bases, with 15 bases separating them. Germline V CDR1 and CDR2: SGHVS, FQNEAQ. The CDR3 has 15 amino acids. The CDR3 loop reads CASSPAEGRNYGYTF. The CDR3 DNA reads as TGTGCCAGCAGCCCCGCCGAGGGCCGAAACTATGGCTACACCTTC.

The rearrangement uses TRBV5-6 and TRBJ2-1, with D maybe TRBD2 (6 bases). Trimming shortened V by 1 base and J by 4 bases, and 9 bases separated the two germline ends. The CDR3 extends over 14 amino acids. CDR1 is SGHDT and CDR2 is YYEEEE in the germline V gene. The CDR3 DNA follows: TGTGCCAGCAGCTTGTTGGGGGGTTACAATGAGCAGTTCTTC. Translated: CASSLLGGYNEQFF.

CDR3 coding DNA: TGTGCCAGCAGCCCGACTACAGGGACCTACGAGCAGTACTTC. Translating it yields CASSPTTGTYEQYF. This chain joins TRBV5-4 and TRBJ2-7; tentative D call: TRBD1 (6 bases). The CDR3 consists of 14 residues. Germline loops: CDR1 SGHNT, CDR2 YYREEE (reference sequence). V was trimmed by 4 bases and J by 2 bases, leaving 13 bases between them.

The chain joins TRBV5-1 to TRBJ2-1; no definite D call. CDR3 length equals 14 residues. V was shortened by 0 bases and J by 5 bases, with 9 bases between the two germline ends. CDR1 and CDR2 (germline): SGHRS, YFSETQ. The CDR3 sequence is CASSLGDWNNEQFF. DNA for the CDR3: TGCGCCAGCAGCTTGGGTGACTGGAACAATGAGCAGTTCTTC.

CDR3 in amino acids: CASRELVQSSSTDTQYF. DNA for the CDR3: TGTGCCAGCAGGGAACTTGTACAGAGTTCTAGCACAGATACGCAGTATTTT. This chain links TRBV27 with TRBJ2-3; D is ambiguous. Trimming removed 6 bases from V and 0 bases from J, with 19 bases in between. This CDR3 is 17 amino acids long. CDR1 is MNHEY, CDR2 SMNVEV, per germline (reference sequence).

This clone was seen a handful of times. The chain carries TRBV7-3 and TRBJ1-2; the match to TRBD1 covers 7 bases. V was pared by 2 bases and J by 11 bases, with 8 bases of the junction left unmatched. The CDR3 sequence is 13 residues long. The germline CDR1 and CDR2 sequences are SGHTA and FQGTGA. DNA of the CDR3: TGTGCCAGCAGCTTAGGGACAGTTTTTGGGTACACCTTC. Translated, it gives CASSLGTVFGYTF.